In its sample, the clone carrying this T cell receptor beta chain was seen once. Under the authors' procedure: For nucleated cells, counts were estimated from reference gene primer amplification. Sequenced by immunoSEQ multiplex PCR; TCRdb stores in-frame clones only, minus some. V and J calls and clone size are those listed in that table; D and trimming were worked out from the DNA. Of 200,000 to 300,000 clones listed, roughly 87% are singletons. This sample stems from a study of blood T cell repertoires in COVID-19. For the study at large: The origin of the acute and convalescent COVID-19 samples was the United States, Italy and Spain. Nucleic acid was either cDNA or gDNA, and it came from T cells, B-cell-depleted T cells, or PBMCs.

CDR1 and CDR2 from the germline V gene are SGHAT and FQNNGV. The CDR3 extends over 17 amino acids. Losses at the gene ends were 1 base for V and 8 bases for J; bases not matched to a gene: 13. Sequences were obtained from peripheral blood. The origin of this receptor is a human donor in a cohort sampled during active COVID-19. The chain employs TRBV11-2 and TRBJ2-1; 8 bases align to TRBD2. The CDR3 DNA follows: TGTGCCAGCAGCTTAGGTCCTTCGGGACTAGAGGTCTATGAGCAGTTCTTC. Its protein is CASSLGPSGLEVYEQFF. Combining the CDR3 with reference TRBV11-2 and TRBJ2-1 gives the whole variable domain EAGVAQSPRYKIIEKRQSVAFWCNPISGHATLYWYQQILGQGPKLLIQFQNNGVVDDSQLPKDRFSAERLKGVDSTLKIQPAKLEDSAVYLCASSLGPSGLEVYEQFFGPGTRLTVL.